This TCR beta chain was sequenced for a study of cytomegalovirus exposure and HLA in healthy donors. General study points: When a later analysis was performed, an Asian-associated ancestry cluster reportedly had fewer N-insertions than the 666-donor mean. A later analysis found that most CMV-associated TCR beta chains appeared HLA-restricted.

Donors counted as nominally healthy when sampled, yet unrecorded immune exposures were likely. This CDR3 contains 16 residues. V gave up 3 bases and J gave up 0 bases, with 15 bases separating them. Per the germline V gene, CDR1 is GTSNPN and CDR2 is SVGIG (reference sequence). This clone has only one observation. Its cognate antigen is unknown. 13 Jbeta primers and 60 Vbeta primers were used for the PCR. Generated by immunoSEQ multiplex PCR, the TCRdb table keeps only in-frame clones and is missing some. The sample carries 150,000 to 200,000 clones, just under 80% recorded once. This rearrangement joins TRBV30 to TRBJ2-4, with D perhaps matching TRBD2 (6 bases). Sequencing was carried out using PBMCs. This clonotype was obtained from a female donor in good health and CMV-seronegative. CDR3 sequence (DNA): TGTGCCTGGAGGGACTTCGGGGGTCTAGCCAAAAACATTCAGTACTTC. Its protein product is CAWRDFGGLAKNIQYF.